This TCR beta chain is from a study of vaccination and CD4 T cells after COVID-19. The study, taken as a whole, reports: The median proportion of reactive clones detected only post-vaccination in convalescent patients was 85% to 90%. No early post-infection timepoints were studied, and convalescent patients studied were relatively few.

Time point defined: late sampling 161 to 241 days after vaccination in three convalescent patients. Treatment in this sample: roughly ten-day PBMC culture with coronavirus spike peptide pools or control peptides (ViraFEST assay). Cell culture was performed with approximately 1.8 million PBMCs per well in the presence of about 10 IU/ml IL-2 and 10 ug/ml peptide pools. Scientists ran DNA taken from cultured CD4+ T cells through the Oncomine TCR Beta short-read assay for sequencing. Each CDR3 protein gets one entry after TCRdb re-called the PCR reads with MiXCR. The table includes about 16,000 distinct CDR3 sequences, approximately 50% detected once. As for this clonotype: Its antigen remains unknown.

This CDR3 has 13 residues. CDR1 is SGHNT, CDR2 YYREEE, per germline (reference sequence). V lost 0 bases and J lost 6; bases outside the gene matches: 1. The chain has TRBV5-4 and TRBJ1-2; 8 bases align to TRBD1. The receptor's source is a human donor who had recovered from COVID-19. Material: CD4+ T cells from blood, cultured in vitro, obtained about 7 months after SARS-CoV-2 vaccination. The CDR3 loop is CASSLGTGNGYTF. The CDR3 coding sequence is TGTGCCAGCAGCTTGGGGACAGGGAATGGCTACACCTTC.